The rows below give T cell receptor beta chains drawn from one sample of a study of neurological immune-mediated disorders. TCRdb ran MiXCR on the 5' RACE reads and lists one entry per CDR3 protein. In the table there are under 70,000 distinct CDR3 sequences, 3% to 4.5% of which are singletons. Material for sequencing was PBMCs. These receptors were collected from a woman aged 25 to 39 with multiple sclerosis. CDR3s include the opening cysteine and the closing phenylalanine or tryptophan. Each record gives: J gene, V gene, CDR3 length, D gene, clone size, CDR3 protein, CDR3 DNA. D genes are given only for firm matches. Part of the rows lack a size; the others show once, few, many or a class for expanded clones.

J: TRBJ1-1; V: TRBV2; length: 13; D: -; size: many; CDR3: CASSTWVDTEAFF; DNA: TGTGCCAGCAGTACGTGGGTCGACACTGAAGCTTTCTTT
J: TRBJ2-1; V: TRBV10-3; length: 16; D: TRBD2; size: many; CDR3: CAISGGTSGTYNEQFF; DNA: TGTGCCATCAGCGGAGGGACTAGCGGCACCTACAATGAGCAGTTCTTC
J: TRBJ2-1; V: TRBV15; length: 14; D: TRBD2; size: many; CDR3: CATLGTSGYNEQFF; DNA: TGTGCCACCCTCGGGACTAGCGGCTACAATGAGCAGTTCTTC
J: TRBJ2-4; V: TRBV7-2; length: 19; D: -; size: -; CDR3: CASIRDSGTPTLAKNIQYF; DNA: TGTGCCAGCATCCGTGATTCTGGGACCCCTACTCTAGCCAAAAACATTCAGTACTTC
J: TRBJ1-5; V: TRBV7-9; length: 14; D: -; size: many; CDR3: CASSPQGFNQPQHF; DNA: TGTGCCAGCAGCCCACAGGGATTCAATCAGCCCCAGCATTTT
J: TRBJ2-3; V: TRBV10-3; length: 13; D: -; size: few; CDR3: CAIRSTSTDTQYF; DNA: TGTGCCATCAGGTCGACTAGCACAGATACGCAGTATTTT
J: TRBJ2-7; V: TRBV5-1; length: 15; D: -; size: many; CDR3: CASSLAAGPSYEQYF; DNA: TGCGCCAGCAGCCTGGCGGCGGGCCCCTCCTACGAGCAGTACTTC
J: TRBJ1-2; V: TRBV12-3/TRBV12-4; length: 13; D: -; size: many; CDR3: CAVANKDNYGYTF; DNA: TGTGCCGTCGCCAATAAAGATAACTATGGCTACACCTTC
J: TRBJ2-2; V: TRBV5-4; length: 16; D: -; size: many; CDR3: CASSLDTTRVTGELFF; DNA: TGTGCCAGCAGCTTGGATACTACGAGGGTCACCGGGGAGCTGTTTTTT
J: TRBJ2-7; V: TRBV28; length: 17; D: TRBD1; size: many; CDR3: CASRVHLGQGALDEQYF; DNA: TGTGCCAGCAGGGTCCACCTGGGACAGGGGGCGCTCGACGAGCAGTACTTC
J: TRBJ2-3; V: TRBV7-3; length: 17; D: TRBD2; size: many; CDR3: CASSPKGLADRPDTQYF; DNA: TGTGCCAGCAGCCCAAAGGGTCTAGCGGATAGACCAGATACGCAGTATTTT
J: TRBJ2-7; V: TRBV7-6; length: 15; D: -; size: many; CDR3: CASSLTEAGYYEQYF; DNA: TGTGCCAGCAGCTTAACCGAGGCAGGGTACTACGAGCAGTACTTC
J: TRBJ2-3; V: TRBV15; length: 15; D: -; size: many; CDR3: CATSREWGKEDTQYF; DNA: TGTGCCACCAGCAGAGAGTGGGGAAAGGAAGATACGCAGTATTTT
J: TRBJ2-7; V: TRBV4-2; length: 13; D: -; size: many; CDR3: CASSQPDGYEQYF; DNA: TGTGCCAGCAGCCAACCGGACGGTTACGAGCAGTACTTC
J: TRBJ2-1; V: TRBV28; length: 12; D: -; size: few; CDR3: CASSSRTGSRFF; DNA: TGTGCCAGCAGTTCTCGGACCGGTTCTCGGTTCTTC
J: TRBJ2-5; V: TRBV27; length: 14; D: -; size: few; CDR3: CASRQTGGRETQYF; DNA: TGTGCCAGCCGCCAGACAGGCGGTAGGGAGACCCAGTACTTC
J: TRBJ2-3; V: TRBV6-9; length: 13; D: -; size: few; CDR3: CASTTIGGVTQYF; DNA: TGTGCCAGCACCACCATAGGGGGGGTTACGCAGTATTTT
J: TRBJ1-2; V: TRBV7-9; length: 16; D: TRBD1; size: many; CDR3: CASSLERTGVNYGYTF; DNA: TGTGCCAGCAGCTTAGAAAGGACAGGGGTTAACTATGGCTACACCTTC
J: TRBJ2-3; V: TRBV12-3/TRBV12-4; length: 14; D: -; size: many; CDR3: CASSLEGRADTQYF; DNA: TGTGCCAGCAGTTTAGAGGGACGGGCAGATACGCAGTATTTT
J: TRBJ2-3; V: TRBV7-9; length: 13; D: -; size: many; CDR3: CASSLPLADTQYF; DNA: TGTGCCAGCAGCTTACCTCTGGCAGATACGCAGTATTTT
J: TRBJ1-5; V: TRBV20-1; length: 16; D: TRBD1; size: -; CDR3: CSARDPGTGVSQPQNF; DNA: TGCAGTGCTAGAGATCCCGGGACAGGGGTGAGTCAGCCCCAGAATTTT
J: TRBJ2-1; V: TRBV2; length: 13; D: -; size: many; CDR3: CASSETAYNEQFF; DNA: TGTGCCAGCAGTGAGACGGCCTACAATGAGCAGTTCTTC
J: TRBJ1-1; V: TRBV21-1; length: 10; D: -; size: many; CDR3: CASRATSAFF; DNA: TGTGCCAGCAGGGCCACCAGCGCTTTCTTT
J: TRBJ2-1; V: TRBV7-2; length: 15; D: -; size: many; CDR3: CASSLTESSYNEQFF; DNA: TGTGCCAGCAGCTTAACGGAGAGCTCCTACAATGAGCAGTTCTTC